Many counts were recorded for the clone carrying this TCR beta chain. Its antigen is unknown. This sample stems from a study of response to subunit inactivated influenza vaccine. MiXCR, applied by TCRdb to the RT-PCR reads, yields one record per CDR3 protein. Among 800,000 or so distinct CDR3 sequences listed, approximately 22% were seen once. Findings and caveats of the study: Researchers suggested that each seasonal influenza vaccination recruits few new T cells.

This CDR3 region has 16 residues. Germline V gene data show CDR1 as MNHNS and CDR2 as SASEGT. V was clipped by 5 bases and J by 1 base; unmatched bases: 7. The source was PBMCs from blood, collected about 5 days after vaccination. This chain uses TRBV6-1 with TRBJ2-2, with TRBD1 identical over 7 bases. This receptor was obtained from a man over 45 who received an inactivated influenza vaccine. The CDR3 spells CASSTSRGRNTGELFF. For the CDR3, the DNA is TGTGCCAGCAGTACGTCCAGGGGGAGGAACACCGGGGAGCTGTTTTTT.